This TCR beta chain derives from a study of T-cell memory formation after mild COVID-19. Whole-study context: Largely, the TCR clusters proved donor specific. Study-wide results and caveats: Contracting CD4+ clones were located mainly in CM and EM, and CD8+ clones in EMRA. Clones that contracted from day 15 to 85 had balanced CD4/CD8; later expanders were CD4+ biased. Among clones peaking at day 37 in the second wave, SARS-CoV-2 specificity remained unconfirmed.

A note on this clonotype: Its antigen is currently unknown.

MiXCR, run by TCRdb on the 5' RACE reads, gives a single entry per CDR3 protein. This table holds over 500,000 distinct CDR3 sequences, around 16% found once. The CDR3 runs to 13 residues. Germline values: CDR1 SEHNR, CDR2 FQNEAQ (reference sequence). The V and J ends lost 0 bases and 7 bases respectively, with 9 bases between them. The receptor's source is an adult woman who had mild COVID-19 (a few samples of this study predate the infection). Cell type and time point are not known. The J gene is TRBJ1-1, the V gene TRBV7-9; possibly TRBD1 for D (5 bases). The sequencing input was PBMCs or a T cell subset sorted from them (not recorded which). CDR3 protein: CASSLAGGGEAFF. CDR3 coding DNA: TGTGCCAGCAGCTTAGCAGGCGGGGGTGAAGCTTTCTTT.